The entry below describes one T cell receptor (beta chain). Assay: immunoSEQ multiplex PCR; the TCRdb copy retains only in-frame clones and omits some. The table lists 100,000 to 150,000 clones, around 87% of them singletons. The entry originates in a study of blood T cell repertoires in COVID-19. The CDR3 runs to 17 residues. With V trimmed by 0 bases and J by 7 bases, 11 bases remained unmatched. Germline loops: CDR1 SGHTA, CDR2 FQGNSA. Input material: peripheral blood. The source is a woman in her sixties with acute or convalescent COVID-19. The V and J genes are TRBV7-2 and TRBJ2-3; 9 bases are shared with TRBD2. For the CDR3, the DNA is TGTGCCAGCAGCTTAGCCGGGACTAGCTCCCTCATTAATACGCAGTATTTT. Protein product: CASSLAGTSSLINTQYF.